The rows below give T cell receptor beta chains drawn from one sample of a study of T cells after yellow fever vaccination. One entry per CDR3 protein results from TCRdb running MiXCR on the 5' RACE reads. The sample carries about 630,000 distinct CDR3 sequences, about 12% recorded once. The source was PBMCs, collected on the day of the yellow fever booster vaccination. These receptors came from a young man who received the YFV17D yellow fever vaccine. The CDR3 runs from the conserved cysteine through the conserved F or W. A D gene is named only where the DNA matches it firmly. Rows give clone size only sometimes, using once, few, many, or a class for an expanded clone.

D,J,size,V,CDR3,DNA
-,TRBJ1-1,few,TRBV7-2,CASSLEWQVNTEAFF,TGTGCCAGCAGCTTAGAATGGCAAGTGAACACTGAAGCTTTCTTT
TRBD2,TRBJ2-1,few,TRBV5-1,CASSPAGTGYEQFF,TGCGCCAGCAGCCCAGCGGGGACGGGGTATGAGCAGTTCTTC
-,TRBJ2-1,-,TRBV29-1,CSTEGTHGSYNEQFF,TGCAGCACTGAAGGGACTCACGGGTCCTACAATGAGCAGTTCTTC
-,TRBJ1-5,many,TRBV27,CASSFQGVDQPQHF,TGTGCCAGCAGTTTCCAAGGGGTTGATCAGCCCCAGCATTTT
TRBD1,TRBJ2-3,-,TRBV6-2/TRBV6-3,CASSSPRRGDTQYF,TGTGCCAGCAGTTCACCCCGCAGGGGGGATACGCAGTATTTT
TRBD2,TRBJ2-1,-,TRBV5-4,CASSPPGTSGSAEQFF,TGTGCCAGCAGCCCGCCGGGGACTAGCGGGAGTGCTGAGCAGTTCTTC
TRBD2,TRBJ2-7,few,TRBV20-1,CSARAAGTSWIYEQYF,TGCAGTGCTAGAGCGGCCGGGACTAGCTGGATCTACGAGCAGTACTTC
TRBD1,TRBJ2-7,-,TRBV19,CANPRQGPNYEQYF,TGTGCCAATCCCCGACAGGGCCCTAACTACGAGCAGTACTTC
-,TRBJ1-1,few,TRBV20-1,CSARGQALNTEAFF,TGCAGTGCTAGAGGTCAGGCGTTGAACACTGAAGCTTTCTTT
TRBD2,TRBJ2-1,few,TRBV5-1,CASMGLAGEAPYNEQFF,TGCGCCAGCATGGGACTAGCGGGAGAGGCGCCCTACAATGAGCAGTTCTTC
-,TRBJ2-1,-,TRBV28,CASSFPGLHNEQFF,TGTGCCAGCAGTTTCCCCGGACTACACAATGAGCAGTTCTTC
-,TRBJ2-3,few,TRBV5-1,CASSLEGGPITDTQYF,TGCGCCAGCAGCTTGGAAGGGGGTCCGATCACAGATACGCAGTATTTT
TRBD2,TRBJ2-1,-,TRBV18,CASSPLVGTSGKDEQFF,TGTGCCAGCTCACCATTAGTGGGGACTAGCGGAAAGGATGAGCAGTTCTTC
TRBD1,TRBJ2-2,few,TRBV6-5,CASSYLRGQGRAGELFF,TGTGCCAGCAGTTACCTCAGGGGACAGGGTCGGGCCGGGGAGCTGTTTTTT
-,TRBJ2-7,few,TRBV11-2,CASSPTGRTYEQYF,TGTGCCAGCAGCCCAACGGGTAGGACCTACGAGCAGTACTTC
-,TRBJ2-1,few,TRBV7-2,CASSLVAGSSYNEQFF,TGTGCCAGCAGCTTAGTTGCGGGGAGCTCCTACAATGAGCAGTTCTTC
TRBD2,TRBJ2-1,few,TRBV20-1,CSARGDYRYNEQFF,TGCAGTGCTAGGGGGGACTACCGCTACAATGAGCAGTTCTTC
-,TRBJ2-7,many,TRBV28,CASRPLPNYEQYF,TGTGCCAGCAGGCCCCTCCCCAACTACGAGCAGTACTTC
-,TRBJ2-5,-,TRBV10-1,CASAQTDGETQYF,TGCGCCAGCGCCCAGACTGACGGGGAGACCCAGTACTTC
TRBD1,TRBJ2-7,few,TRBV13,CASRFRRYRGSYEQYF,TGTGCCAGCAGATTTAGGAGGTACAGGGGCTCCTACGAGCAGTACTTC
-,TRBJ2-6,-,TRBV15,CATSGRGGSGANVLTF,TGTGCCACCAGCGGGAGAGGTGGTTCGGGGGCCAACGTCCTGACTTTC
TRBD2,TRBJ2-2,few,TRBV29-1,CSVSRTSGRKDTGELFF,TGCAGCGTTTCACGGACTAGCGGGAGGAAAGACACCGGGGAGCTGTTTTTT
TRBD2,TRBJ2-1,many,TRBV6-1,CASSQGLAANEQFF,TGTGCCAGCAGCCAAGGACTAGCGGCTAATGAGCAGTTCTTC
TRBD2,TRBJ2-7,few,TRBV7-2,CASSLSLAGVREQYF,TGTGCCAGCAGCTTATCGCTAGCGGGAGTTCGTGAGCAGTACTTC
TRBD2,TRBJ2-1,few,TRBV23-1,CASSHPLLAGGVCNEQFF,TGCGCCAGCAGTCATCCGTTACTAGCGGGAGGGGTGTGCAATGAGCAGTTCTTC
-,TRBJ1-1,few,TRBV29-1,CSGQGGTEAFF,TGCAGCGGCCAAGGGGGGACTGAAGCTTTCTTT
-,TRBJ1-5,-,TRBV5-1,CASSLGGTEDNQPQHF,TGCGCCAGCAGCTTGGGGGGGACCGAGGACAATCAGCCCCAGCATTTT
-,TRBJ2-1,-,TRBV19,CASSIISAEARNEQFF,TGTGCCAGTAGTATAATTTCCGCGGAGGCGCGGAATGAGCAGTTCTTC
TRBD1,TRBJ1-4,-,TRBV30,CAWSGRDRGVGKLFF,TGTGCCTGGAGTGGCAGGGACAGGGGAGTTGGAAAACTGTTTTTT
-,TRBJ2-4,-,TRBV25-1,CASSDDPFLGAKNIQYF,TGTGCCAGCAGTGACGACCCTTTTCTCGGAGCCAAAAACATTCAGTACTTC
-,TRBJ2-3,few,TRBV20-1,CSARGSPPSTDTQYF,TGCAGTGCACGCGGGTCCCCCCCTAGCACAGATACGCAGTATTTT
TRBD2,TRBJ2-2,few,TRBV20-1,CCARSDSGSRTGELFF,TGCTGCGCTAGGAGTGACAGCGGGAGCCGAACCGGGGAGCTGTTTTTT
-,TRBJ2-7,-,TRBV20-1,CSASGFRTGLSYEQYF,TGCAGTGCTAGTGGTTTCCGAACAGGGCTTTCCTACGAGCAGTACTTC
-,TRBJ1-1,many,TRBV5-1,CASSLRDPNTEAFF,TGCGCCAGCAGCTTGCGGGACCCGAACACTGAAGCTTTCTTT
-,TRBJ2-5,-,TRBV5-1,CASSLGDFQETQYF,TGCGCCAGCAGCTTGGGGGACTTTCAAGAGACCCAGTACTTC
-,TRBJ2-3,many,TRBV5-1,CASSPLALDTQYF,TGCGCCAGCAGCCCCCTAGCCTTGGATACGCAGTATTTT
TRBD1,TRBJ2-3,-,TRBV12-3/TRBV12-4,CASSLLGAGGFTDTQYF,TGTGCCAGCAGTTTGCTCGGGGCAGGGGGCTTCACAGATACGCAGTATTTT
-,TRBJ2-7,few,TRBV21-1,CASSMTRGEQYF,TGTGCCAGCAGCATGACTAGAGGAGAGCAGTACTTC
TRBD2,TRBJ2-1,few,TRBV7-2,CAGGSGSSTEQFF,TGTGCCGGAGGTAGCGGGAGTAGTACTGAGCAGTTCTTC